This is a list of T cell receptor beta chains from one sample in a study of response to subunit inactivated influenza vaccine. Using its own MiXCR run on the RT-PCR reads, TCRdb lists one record per CDR3 protein. The data show 500,000 to 700,000 distinct CDR3 sequences, around 25% seen once. This same sample was also part of a study on T cells expressing NK-cell markers.

The material was CD4+ T cells sorted from PBMCs, obtained roughly 13 days after vaccination. The receptors were gathered from a man aged 45-65 years who received an inactivated influenza vaccine. Both conserved end residues are part of each CDR3. A D gene is named only where the DNA matches it firmly. The size field is filled for only some rows; it gives once, few, many or a size class.

CDR3 protein | CDR3 DNA | clone size | J gene | V gene | D gene
CASSYLAEEIYNEQFF | TGTGCCAGCAGTTACCTTGCGGAGGAAATCTACAATGAGCAGTTCTTC | few | TRBJ2-1 | TRBV6-5 | .
CASTRSPRANYGYTF | TGTGCCAGTACCCGGTCACCGCGAGCTAACTATGGCTACACCTTC | . | TRBJ1-2 | TRBV28 | .
CASRGWASSETQYF | TGTGCCAGCAGGGGGTGGGCTTCTTCAGAGACCCAGTACTTC | . | TRBJ2-5 | TRBV12-3/TRBV12-4 | .
CASSKEGSSTDTQYF | TGTGCCAGCAGCAAAGAGGGAAGTAGCACAGATACGCAGTATTTT | . | TRBJ2-3 | TRBV4-2 | .
CASSFDRGNYGYTF | TGTGCCAGCAGTTTCGACAGGGGCAACTATGGCTACACCTTC | . | TRBJ1-2 | TRBV6-5 | TRBD1
CASSRAGGNTEAFF | TGTGCCAGCAGCCGAGCGGGTGGGAACACTGAAGCTTTCTTT | . | TRBJ1-1 | TRBV7-2 | .
CASSMTYSTDTQYF | TGTGCCAGCAGTATGACCTACTCAACAGATACGCAGTATTTT | . | TRBJ2-3 | TRBV2 | .
CSASLPTQGGEQYF | TGCAGTGCTAGTCTCCCTACACAGGGGGGTGAGCAGTACTTC | . | TRBJ2-7 | TRBV20-1 | TRBD1
CSVAPPGAEAFF | TGCAGCGTAGCTCCACCGGGGGCTGAAGCTTTCTTT | . | TRBJ1-1 | TRBV29-1 | .
CSVFERTGLSTDTQYF | TGCAGCGTATTTGAACGGACAGGCCTCAGCACAGATACGCAGTATTTT | few | TRBJ2-3 | TRBV29-1 | TRBD1
CASSVGSTEQFF | TGTGCCAGCAGTGTGGGGTCGACTGAGCAGTTCTTC | . | TRBJ2-1 | TRBV28 | .
CASSRDRGSGYTF | TGTGCCAGCAGCCGTGACAGGGGAAGTGGCTACACCTTC | . | TRBJ1-2 | TRBV14 | TRBD1
CSAVRGSSNQPQHF | TGCAGTGCTGTCCGGGGGTCCAGCAATCAGCCCCAGCATTTT | . | TRBJ1-5 | TRBV20-1 | .
CASNEGGNTGELFF | TGTGCCAGTAACGAGGGCGGAAACACCGGGGAGCTGTTTTTT | . | TRBJ2-2 | TRBV19 | .
CASTPEGTTTDTQYF | TGTGCCAGCACGCCGGAAGGGACCACCACAGATACGCAGTATTTT | many | TRBJ2-3 | TRBV6-2/TRBV6-3 | .
CASSTRQGGQPQHF | TGTGCCAGCAGCACCCGACAGGGAGGTCAGCCCCAGCATTTT | few | TRBJ1-5 | TRBV7-2 | TRBD1
CSAREGRYNQPQHF | TGCAGTGCTAGAGAGGGGCGTTACAATCAGCCCCAGCATTTT | few | TRBJ1-5 | TRBV20-1 | .
CASCQALGNQPQHF | TGTGCCAGCTGCCAAGCCTTAGGCAATCAGCCCCAGCATTTT | . | TRBJ1-5 | TRBV4-2 | .
CASRTSGHSSYNEQFF | TGTGCCAGCAGGACTAGCGGACACAGCTCCTACAATGAGCAGTTCTTC | few | TRBJ2-1 | TRBV12-3/TRBV12-4 | TRBD2
CASSLGRGLYGYTF | TGTGCCAGCAGTTTAGGACGGGGACTCTATGGCTACACCTTC | few | TRBJ1-2 | TRBV27 | .
CASSIYRVNEQFF | TGTGCCAGTAGTATCTACAGGGTAAATGAGCAGTTCTTC | . | TRBJ2-1 | TRBV19 | .
CASRGDLGLAGDNEQFF | TGTGCCAGCAGGGGCGATCTAGGACTAGCGGGGGACAATGAGCAGTTCTTC | . | TRBJ2-1 | TRBV2 | TRBD2
CSAQGGVEQYF | TGCAGTGCCCAAGGGGGGGTCGAGCAGTACTTC | . | TRBJ2-7 | TRBV20-1 | .
CASSQDWASGANVLTF | TGCGCCAGCAGCCAAGATTGGGCTTCTGGGGCCAACGTCCTGACTTTC | once | TRBJ2-6 | TRBV4-3 | .
CASSLSTSGGTDTQYF | TGCGCCAGCAGCTTGTCGACTAGCGGGGGGACAGATACGCAGTATTTT | few | TRBJ2-3 | TRBV5-1 | TRBD2
CASSHGTFKQETQYF | TGTGCCAGCAGTCATGGGACATTTAAGCAAGAGACCCAGTACTTC | . | TRBJ2-5 | TRBV6-2/TRBV6-3 | .
CASSLGQVGNSPLHF | TGCGCCAGCAGCTTGGGGCAGGTCGGAAATTCACCCCTCCACTTT | few | TRBJ1-6 | TRBV5-1 | .
CASSLPINYGYTF | TGTGCCAGCAGCCTCCCCATTAACTATGGCTACACCTTC | . | TRBJ1-2 | TRBV28 | .
CASSIADRASEAFF | TGTGCCAGCAGTATCGCGGACAGGGCTTCGGAAGCTTTCTTT | . | TRBJ1-1 | TRBV12-3/TRBV12-4 | TRBD1
CASSQMGGPDTGELFF | TGTGCCAGCAGCCAGATGGGAGGGCCCGACACCGGGGAGCTGTTTTTT | few | TRBJ2-2 | TRBV3-1 | TRBD2
CASSKPGQGAYEQYF | TGTGCCAGCAGTAAACCAGGACAGGGGGCCTACGAGCAGTACTTC | . | TRBJ2-7 | TRBV6-1 | TRBD1